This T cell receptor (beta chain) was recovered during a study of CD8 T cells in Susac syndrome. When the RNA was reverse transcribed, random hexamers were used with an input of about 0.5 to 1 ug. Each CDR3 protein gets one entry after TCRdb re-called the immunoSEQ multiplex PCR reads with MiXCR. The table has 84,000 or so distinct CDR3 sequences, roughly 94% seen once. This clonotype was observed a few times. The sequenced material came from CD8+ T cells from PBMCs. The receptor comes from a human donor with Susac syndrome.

The CDR3 DNA reads as TGTGCCAGCTCCCCGGGACAGGGACGTTCACCCCTCCACTTT. This gives the protein CASSPGQGRSPLHF. The chain carries TRBV7-9 and TRBJ1-6; 9 bases fit TRBD1. Unmatched junction bases numbered 8, after V lost 8 bases and J lost 9 bases. The CDR3 loop spans 14 amino acids. The germline V gene has CDR1 SEHNR and CDR2 FQNEAQ (reference sequence).